Shown below are 13 T cell receptor beta chains from a single sample sequenced in a study of T cell changes during pregnancy in multiple sclerosis. Here immunoSEQ multiplex PCR was the method, and the copy in TCRdb shows in-frame clones only, minus some. Here the sample spans approximately 100,000 clones, 94% being singletons. This sample comprised peripheral blood, obtained before pregnancy. These TCRs come from a female donor with multiple sclerosis, enrolled in a pregnancy study.

Only one count was recorded for this clone. The chain links TRBV5-1 to TRBJ2-1, with D uncertain. Trimming took 4 bases from V and 0 from J, leaving 11 bases between them. CDR1 is SGHRS and CDR2 is YFSETQ in the germline V gene. The CDR3 is 15 amino acids. For the CDR3, the DNA is TGCGCCAGCAGCCATCGGCCTAGCTCCTACAATGAGCAGTTCTTC. Translated, it gives CASSHRPSSYNEQFF.

This clone has only a few counts. This rearrangement joins TRBV9 to TRBJ1-1, with TRBD1 identical over 7 bases. There are 15 residues in the CDR3. Per germline, CDR1 SGDLS and CDR2 YYNGEE. The trim removed 2 bases at V and 0 bases at J, leaving 4 bases unmatched. The CDR3 DNA reads as TGTGCCAGCAGCGTCCTGACAGGGCTGAACACTGAAGCTTTCTTT. Residues: CASSVLTGLNTEAFF.

The chain joins TRBV7-8 to TRBJ2-7; 12 nucleotides line up with TRBD2. Germline V CDR1 and CDR2: SGHVS, FQNEAQ. The CDR3 extends over 15 amino acids. V shed 5 bases and J 2 bases; nucleotides not matched to a gene: 4. As DNA, the CDR3 is TGTGCCAGCAGCACCCGGACTAGCGGGACCTACGAGCAGTACTTC. Protein product: CASSTRTSGTYEQYF.

The rearrangement uses TRBV5-6 and TRBJ1-5; unclear D gene. CDR1 is SGHDT, CDR2 YYEEEE, per germline. The CDR3 has 14 amino acids. V lost 1 base to trimming and J lost 7 bases, with 12 bases between them. The CDR3 is CASSLRSNFQPQHF. The CDR3 DNA reads as TGTGCCAGCAGCTTGCGGTCCAACTTCCAGCCCCAGCATTTT.

This chain connects TRBV21-1 to TRBJ2-1; TRBD2 is taken as the D call from the table, unchecked against the DNA. TRBV21-1 is tagged as a pseudogene. This CDR3 region has 13 residues. CDR3 sequence: CASSKNGGLQQFF. CDR3 bases: TGTGCCAGCAGCAAAAACGGGGGGCTACAGCAGTTCTTC.

V is TRBV5-1 and J is TRBJ2-1; TRBD1 aligns across 8 bases. CDR3 length: 13 amino acids. After removal of 4 bases from V and 10 bases from J, the junction contained 7 bases not matched to a gene. CDR1 and CDR2 from the germline V gene are SGHRS and YFSETQ. The DNA for the CDR3 is TGCGCCAGCAGCCTCCAGGGGGCAGGGGAGCAGTTCTTC. As protein: CASSLQGAGEQFF.

V usage is TRBV6-1 and J usage is TRBJ2-7; no clear D. Germline V gene data show CDR1 as MNHNS and CDR2 as SASEGT. The CDR3 runs 13 residues. V lost 6 bases and J lost 0, with 9 bases in between. For the CDR3, the DNA is TGTGCCAGCAGGAGCCTGGTCTCCTACGAGCAGTACTTC. This encodes CASRSLVSYEQYF.

The table lists this clone with a count of one. Other DNA sequences of this sample code for an identical CDR3. The genes are TRBV6-1 and TRBJ1-2; no definite D call. The V and J ends lost 3 bases and 3 bases respectively, with 5 bases between them. Per germline, CDR1 MNHNS and CDR2 SASEGT. The CDR3 totals 12 residues. CDR3 DNA sequence: TGTGCCAGCAGTGACCCGGACTATGGCTACACCTTC. Protein: CASSDPDYGYTF.

The chain is built from TRBV6-5 and TRBJ1-1, with 7 bases that match TRBD1. CDR1 is MNHEY and CDR2 is SVGAGI in the germline V gene. V lost 4 bases to trimming and J lost 0 bases; unmatched junction nucleotides: 8. CDR3 size: 16 residues. CDR3 bases: TGTGCCAGCAGTTTCCGGGACAGTTATATGAACACTGAAGCTTTCTTT. Its translation is CASSFRDSYMNTEAFF.

This sequence joins TRBV30 and TRBJ2-3; 8 bases are a match to TRBD1. CDR3 size: 16 residues. The J segment lost 2 bases and the V segment lost 1 base, leaving 8 bases of the junction unmatched. The germline V gene has CDR1 GTSNPN and CDR2 SVGIG (reference sequence). CDR3 DNA sequence: TGTGCCTGGAGTGGACGGACAGGGAGACACACAGATACGCAGTATTTT. It translates to CAWSGRTGRHTDTQYF.

The V gene is TRBV9, the J gene TRBJ2-3; TRBD1 might be the D (7 bases). The V end was cut by 1 base, the J end by 5 bases, with 26 bases between. The germline V gene encodes CDR1 SGDLS and CDR2 YYNGEE. The CDR3 spans 19 residues. The DNA for the CDR3 is TGTGCCAGCAGCGTACCCTCCGGACAGGAGGGTCTACCGAAAGATACGCAGTATTTT. Translating gives CASSVPSGQEGLPKDTQYF.

The chain has TRBV19 and TRBJ2-3; 9 bases agree with TRBD2. With 5 bases clipped from V and 12 bases from J, the junction kept 12 bases outside the gene matches. Germline CDR1 is LNHDA and CDR2 is SQIVND (reference sequence). The CDR3 contains 14 residues. The CDR3 is CASSAGGTSRVQYF. CDR3 coding DNA: TGTGCCAGTAGTGCAGGAGGGACTAGCCGCGTCCAGTATTTT. The variable domain in full, completed from reference TRBV19 and TRBJ2-3, reads DGGITQSPKYLFRKEGQNVTLSCEQNLNHDAMYWYRQDPGQGLRLIYYSQIVNDFQKGDIAEGYSVSREKKESFPLTVTSAQKNPTAFYLCASSAGGTSRVQYFGPGTRLTVL.

The gene calls are TRBV29-1 and TRBJ2-1; possibly TRBD2 for D (6 bases). The germline V gene encodes CDR1 SQVTM and CDR2 ANQGSEA. The V and J ends lost 7 bases and 8 bases respectively, with 15 bases between them. This CDR3 has 12 residues. The CDR3 region is CSGTTRLDEQFF. For the CDR3, the DNA is TGCAGCGGGACGACTAGACTCGATGAGCAGTTCTTC.